This T cell receptor beta chain derives from a study of CD8+ T cells in alopecia areata. Across the whole study: Patients in the treated group were given tofacitinib by mouth, 5 to 10 mg twice a day.

After isolation, RNA underwent reverse transcription to generate cDNA as the sequencing template. The protocol was immunoSEQ multiplex PCR, while the TCRdb copy is restricted to in-frame clones and leaves out a portion. The sample includes about 130,000 clones, approximately 53% of them seen just once. V lost 2 bases and J 0 bases, leaving 9 bases between the germline ends. Germline CDR1 and CDR2: SGHRS and YFSETQ. CDR3 length equals 15 residues. Patients with alopecia areata provided lesional scalp punch biopsies as well as peripheral blood. General study findings and limits: Sequence data from scalp samples additionally include resident alphabeta T cells of normal skin. Higher clonality than in normal scalp was seen in lesional scalp, especially alopecia totalis/universalis.

Comment on this clone: Antigen: not known.

This clonotype was obtained from a human donor with alopecia areata. Material: CD4+ T cells sorted from blood, obtained at week 0. V usage is TRBV5-1 and J usage is TRBJ1-3; possibly TRBD1 for D (5 bases). CDR3 nucleotides: TGCGCCAGCAGCTTTGACAGCGTCTCTGGAAACACCATATATTTT. It translates to CASSFDSVSGNTIYF.